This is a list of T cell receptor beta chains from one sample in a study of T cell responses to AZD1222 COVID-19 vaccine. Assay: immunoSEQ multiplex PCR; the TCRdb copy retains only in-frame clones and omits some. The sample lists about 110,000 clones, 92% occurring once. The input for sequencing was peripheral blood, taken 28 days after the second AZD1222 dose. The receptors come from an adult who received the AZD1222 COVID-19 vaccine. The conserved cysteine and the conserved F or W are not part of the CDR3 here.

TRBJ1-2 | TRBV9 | ASSVDGGRGYT
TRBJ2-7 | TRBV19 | ASRSEGTGEQY
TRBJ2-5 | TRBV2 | ASGEGQPPAQETQY
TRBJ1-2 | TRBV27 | ASSSQGGYGYT
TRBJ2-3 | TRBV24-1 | ATSARTSGTTDTQY
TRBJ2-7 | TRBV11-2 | ASSRGQPSYEQY
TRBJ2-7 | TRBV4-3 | ASSQDLAGGGLSYEQY
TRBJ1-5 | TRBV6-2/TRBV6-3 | ASSKTGNRPQH
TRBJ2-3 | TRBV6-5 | ASSQTSGGADTQY
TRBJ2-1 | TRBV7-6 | ASSWVGGTYNEQF
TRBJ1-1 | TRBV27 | ASKTTGITEAF